The TCR beta chain under discussion was sequenced for a study of blood T cell repertoires in COVID-19. V was pared by 0 bases and J by 4 bases, with 13 bases between. The CDR3 has 16 residues. The V gene's germline CDR1 is PRHDT and CDR2 FYEKMQ (reference sequence). Measured with immunoSEQ multiplex PCR; TCRdb has only the in-frame clones, and not every one. The profile shows 160,000 or so clones, roughly 90% of them singletons. The sequencing input was PBMCs or T cells enriched from blood (not recorded which). The receptor comes from a woman aged 45-65 years who had recovered from COVID-19. The chain uses TRBV13 and TRBJ1-5; no clear D gene. CDR3 in amino acids: CASSLGLGQFNQPQHF. The CDR3 nucleotides are TGTGCCAGCAGCTTAGGTCTAGGCCAGTTTAATCAGCCCCAGCATTTT.